The present T cell receptor beta chain was sequenced within a study of CD8 T cells in Susac syndrome. Study-wide findings and caveats: A relatively small number of individuals underwent TCR sequencing and HLA analysis.

cDNA came from about 0.46 to 1 ug RNA primed by random hexamers. The TCR beta CDR3 was amplified by immunoSEQ multiplex PCR across 54 Vbeta, 13 Jbeta. TCRdb passed the immunoSEQ multiplex PCR reads through MiXCR, listing each CDR3 protein once. The sample contains 200,000 to 250,000 distinct CDR3 sequences, about 90% of which appear only once. Sequencing of TCR beta, carried out with a high-throughput approach, was applied to CD8+ and CD4+ T cells from the blood. Per the germline V gene, CDR1 is LNHDA and CDR2 is SQIVND (reference sequence). V lost 5 bases and J 4 bases, leaving 14 bases between the germline ends. CDR3 length: 14 residues. As regards this clonotype: The antigen remains unidentified.

This TCR came from a human donor with multiple sclerosis. The gene calls are TRBV19 and TRBJ1-1; D may be TRBD1 (5 bases). The sequencing sample was made of CD8+ T cells from PBMCs. The CDR3 here is CASSPPQGSTEAFF. CDR3 nucleotide sequence: TGTGCCAGTAGTCCCCCTCAGGGAAGCACTGAAGCTTTCTTT.